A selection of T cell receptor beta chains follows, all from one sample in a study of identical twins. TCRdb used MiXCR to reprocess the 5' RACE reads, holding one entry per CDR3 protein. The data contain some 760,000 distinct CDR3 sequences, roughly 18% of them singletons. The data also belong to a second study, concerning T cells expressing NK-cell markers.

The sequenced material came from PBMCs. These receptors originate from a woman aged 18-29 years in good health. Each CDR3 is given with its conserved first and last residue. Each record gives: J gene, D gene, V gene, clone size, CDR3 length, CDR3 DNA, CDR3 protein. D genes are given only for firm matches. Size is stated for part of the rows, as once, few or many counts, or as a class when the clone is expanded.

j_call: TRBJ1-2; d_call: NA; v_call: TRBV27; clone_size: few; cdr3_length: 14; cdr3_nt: TGTGCCAGCACTATCACCGGCGGGAACTATGGCTACACCTTC; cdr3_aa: CASTITGGNYGYTF
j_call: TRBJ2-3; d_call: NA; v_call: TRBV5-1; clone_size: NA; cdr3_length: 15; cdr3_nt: TGCGCCAGCAGCTTGGCCGGCAGGATGATGAATACGCAGTATTTT; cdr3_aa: CASSLAGRMMNTQYF
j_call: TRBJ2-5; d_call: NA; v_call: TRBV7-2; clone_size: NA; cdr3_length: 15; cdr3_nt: TGTGCCAGCAGCCAGAACCCGACGGGACAAGAGACCCAGTACTTC; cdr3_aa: CASSQNPTGQETQYF
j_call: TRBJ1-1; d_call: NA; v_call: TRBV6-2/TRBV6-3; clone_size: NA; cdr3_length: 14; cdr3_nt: TGTGCCAGCAGTCCTCCCAGTCGAGGGGATGAAGCTTTCTTT; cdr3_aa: CASSPPSRGDEAFF
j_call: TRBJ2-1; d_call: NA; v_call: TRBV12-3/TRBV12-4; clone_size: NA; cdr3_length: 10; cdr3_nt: TGTGCCAGCAGTTTCCATGAGCAGTTCTTC; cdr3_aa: CASSFHEQFF
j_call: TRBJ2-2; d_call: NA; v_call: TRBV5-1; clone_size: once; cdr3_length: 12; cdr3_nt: TGCACCAGCAGCTCAAACACCGGGGAGCTGTTTTTT; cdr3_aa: CTSSSNTGELFF
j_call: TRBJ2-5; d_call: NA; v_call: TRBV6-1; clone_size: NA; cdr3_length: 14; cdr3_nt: TGTGCCAGCAGTGAGGTCGACCTTGAAGAGACCCAGTACTTC; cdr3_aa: CASSEVDLEETQYF
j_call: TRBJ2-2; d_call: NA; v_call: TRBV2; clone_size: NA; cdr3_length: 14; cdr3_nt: TGTGCCAGCAGTCCTCTTTCTTCTGCCGGGGAGCTGTTTTTT; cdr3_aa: CASSPLSSAGELFF
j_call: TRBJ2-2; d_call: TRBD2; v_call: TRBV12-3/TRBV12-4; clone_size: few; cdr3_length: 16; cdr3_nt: TGTGCCAGCAGTTTGGCGATAGCGGGAGTTACCGGGGAGCTGTTTTTT; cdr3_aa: CASSLAIAGVTGELFF
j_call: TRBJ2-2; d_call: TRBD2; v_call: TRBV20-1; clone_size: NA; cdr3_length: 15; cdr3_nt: TGCAGTGCTAGAATTAGCGGGAGGGCCCACGGGGAGCTGTTTTTT; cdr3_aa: CSARISGRAHGELFF
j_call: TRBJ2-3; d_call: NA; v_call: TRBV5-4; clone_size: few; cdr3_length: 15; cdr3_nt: TGTGCCAGCAGCTTGGAGCACTACGGCACAGATACGCAGTATTTT; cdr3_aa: CASSLEHYGTDTQYF
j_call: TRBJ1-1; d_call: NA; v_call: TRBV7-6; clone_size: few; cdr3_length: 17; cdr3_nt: TGTGCCAGCAGCTTCCCGGGTAATCAGGGGCCCTTGATGGAAGCTTTCTTT; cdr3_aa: CASSFPGNQGPLMEAFF
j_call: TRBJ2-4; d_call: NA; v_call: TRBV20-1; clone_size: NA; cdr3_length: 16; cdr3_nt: TGCAGTGCTAGAGATGCTCAGGCCCTGAGCAAAAACATTCAGTACTTC; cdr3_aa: CSARDAQALSKNIQYF
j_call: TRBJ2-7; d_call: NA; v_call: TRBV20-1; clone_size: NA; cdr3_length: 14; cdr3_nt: TGCAGTGCTACCCTCCGGGGGTTAGTCTACGAGCAGTACTTC; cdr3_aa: CSATLRGLVYEQYF
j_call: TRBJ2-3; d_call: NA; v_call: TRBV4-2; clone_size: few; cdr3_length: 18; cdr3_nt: TGTGCCAGCAGCCAGGTCGAGAGGGGCCCTGGGGGCACAGATACGCAGTATTTT; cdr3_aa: CASSQVERGPGGTDTQYF
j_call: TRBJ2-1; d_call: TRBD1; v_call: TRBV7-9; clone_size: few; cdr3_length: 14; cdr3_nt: TGTGCCAGCAGCTTTGGACAGGCCAGGAATGAGCAGTTCTTC; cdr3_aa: CASSFGQARNEQFF
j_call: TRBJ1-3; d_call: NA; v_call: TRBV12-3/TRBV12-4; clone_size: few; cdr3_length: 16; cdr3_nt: TGTGCCAGCAGTTTATCCGGGACAAGGACGGGAAACACCATATATTTT; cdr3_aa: CASSLSGTRTGNTIYF
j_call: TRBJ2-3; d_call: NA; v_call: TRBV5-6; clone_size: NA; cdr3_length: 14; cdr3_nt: TGTGCCACCAAAAGGGGCACTAGCACAGATACGCAGTATTTT; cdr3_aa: CATKRGTSTDTQYF
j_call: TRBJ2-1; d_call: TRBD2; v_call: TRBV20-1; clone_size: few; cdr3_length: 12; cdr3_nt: TGCAGTGGAACTAGCGGAGACAATGAGCAGTTCTTC; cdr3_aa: CSGTSGDNEQFF
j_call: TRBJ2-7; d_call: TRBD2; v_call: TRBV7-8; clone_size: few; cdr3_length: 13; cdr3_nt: TGTGCCAGCAGAGCGGGGGGCAGCAACGAGCAGTACTTC; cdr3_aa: CASRAGGSNEQYF
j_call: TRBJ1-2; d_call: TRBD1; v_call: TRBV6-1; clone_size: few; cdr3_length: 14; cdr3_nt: TGTGCCAGCAGTGAAGCCCAGACAGGGCCCGGCTACACCTTC; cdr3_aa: CASSEAQTGPGYTF
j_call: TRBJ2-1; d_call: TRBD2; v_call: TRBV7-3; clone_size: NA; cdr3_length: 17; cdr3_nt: TGTGCCAGCAGCTTAATCTGGGCTAGCGGCTCCTACAATGAGCAGTTCTTC; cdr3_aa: CASSLIWASGSYNEQFF
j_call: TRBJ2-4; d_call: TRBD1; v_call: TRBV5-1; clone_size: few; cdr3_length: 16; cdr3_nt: TGCGCCAGCAGCTTGGAGGGACAGGGAACCAAAAACATTCAGTACTTC; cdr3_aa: CASSLEGQGTKNIQYF
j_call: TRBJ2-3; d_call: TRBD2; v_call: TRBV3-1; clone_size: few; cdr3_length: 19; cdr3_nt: TGTGCCAGCAGCTCCCGGACTAGCGGGGGCCACAGGAGCACAGATACGCAGTATTTT; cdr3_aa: CASSSRTSGGHRSTDTQYF
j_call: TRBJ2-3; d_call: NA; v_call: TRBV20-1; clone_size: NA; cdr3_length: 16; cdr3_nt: TGCAGTGCTAGAGCACAGACAGGAGCGAGCACAGATACGCAGTATTTT; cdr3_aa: CSARAQTGASTDTQYF
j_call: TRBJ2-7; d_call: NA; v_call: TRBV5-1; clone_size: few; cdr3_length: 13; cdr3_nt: TGCGCCAGCAGCTTGGAGGGACACCCAGTGCAGTACTTC; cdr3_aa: CASSLEGHPVQYF
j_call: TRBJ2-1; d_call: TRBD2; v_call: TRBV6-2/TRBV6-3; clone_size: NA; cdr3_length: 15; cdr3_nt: TGTGCCAGCAGTGACCGGGACTACTTAAACAATGAGCAGTTCTTC; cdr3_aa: CASSDRDYLNNEQFF
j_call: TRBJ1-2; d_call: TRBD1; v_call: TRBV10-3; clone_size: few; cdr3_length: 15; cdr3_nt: TGTGCCATCAGGGAGGCCGGGACAGCTCTCTATGGCTACACCTTC; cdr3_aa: CAIREAGTALYGYTF
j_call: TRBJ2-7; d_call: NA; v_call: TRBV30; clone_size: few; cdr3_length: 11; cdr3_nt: TGTGCCTGGAGTCTCAGGGCAGGGCAGTACTTC; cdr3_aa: CAWSLRAGQYF
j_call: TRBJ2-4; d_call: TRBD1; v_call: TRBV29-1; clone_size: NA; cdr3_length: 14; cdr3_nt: TGCAGCGTTCAACGGGGGACAGGGGAAAACATTCAGTACTTC; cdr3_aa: CSVQRGTGENIQYF
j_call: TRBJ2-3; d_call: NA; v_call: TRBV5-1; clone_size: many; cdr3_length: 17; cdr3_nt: TGCGCCAGCAGCTCCGGTGGGGCTAGCGCCTTCACAGATACGCAGTATTTT; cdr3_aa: CASSSGGASAFTDTQYF
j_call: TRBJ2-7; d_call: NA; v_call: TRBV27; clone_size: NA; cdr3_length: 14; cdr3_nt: TGTGCCAGCAGTTTGGGGCGTACCTCCTACGAGCAGTACTTC; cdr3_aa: CASSLGRTSYEQYF
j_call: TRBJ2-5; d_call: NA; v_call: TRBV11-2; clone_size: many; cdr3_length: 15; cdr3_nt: TGTGCCAGCAGCTTAGGGGGGTTGAGGCAAGAGACCCAGTACTTC; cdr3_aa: CASSLGGLRQETQYF
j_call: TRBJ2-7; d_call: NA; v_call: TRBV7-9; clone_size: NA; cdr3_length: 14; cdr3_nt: TGTGCCAGCAGCTTAGCTTTGAGGACCCACGAGCAGTACTTC; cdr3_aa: CASSLALRTHEQYF
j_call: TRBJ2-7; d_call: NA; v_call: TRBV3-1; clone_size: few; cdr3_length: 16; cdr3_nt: TGTGCCAGCAGCCAAGTCCTTGGGGGGATGCCTCGCGAGCAGTACTTC; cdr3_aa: CASSQVLGGMPREQYF
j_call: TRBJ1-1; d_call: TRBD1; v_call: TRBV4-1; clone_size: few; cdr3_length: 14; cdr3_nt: TGCGCCAGCAGCCAAAGGACAGGGAGGACTGAAGCTTTCTTT; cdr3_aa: CASSQRTGRTEAFF
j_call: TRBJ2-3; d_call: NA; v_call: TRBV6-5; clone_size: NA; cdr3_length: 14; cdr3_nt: TGTGCCAGCAGTTACTCGAGGAGCACAGATACGCAGTATTTT; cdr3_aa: CASSYSRSTDTQYF
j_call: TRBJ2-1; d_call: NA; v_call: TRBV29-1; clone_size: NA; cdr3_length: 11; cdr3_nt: TGCAGCGTTGGGAGCGCGGATGAGCAGTTCTTC; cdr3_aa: CSVGSADEQFF
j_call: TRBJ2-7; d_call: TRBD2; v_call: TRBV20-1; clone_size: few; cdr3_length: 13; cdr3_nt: TGCAGTGCTAGGACTAGCGTGCGGGACGAGCAGTACTTC; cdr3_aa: CSARTSVRDEQYF
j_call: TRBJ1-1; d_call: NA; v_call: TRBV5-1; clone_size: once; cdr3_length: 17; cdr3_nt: TGCGCCAGCAGCGAGTTCCCGGGTCTACGCATGAACACTGAAGCTTTCTTT; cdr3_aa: CASSEFPGLRMNTEAFF
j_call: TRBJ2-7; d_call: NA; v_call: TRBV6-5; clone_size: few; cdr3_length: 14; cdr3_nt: TGTGCCAGCAGTTTGGGTGGGGCACTGGGGGAGCAGTACTTC; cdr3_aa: CASSLGGALGEQYF
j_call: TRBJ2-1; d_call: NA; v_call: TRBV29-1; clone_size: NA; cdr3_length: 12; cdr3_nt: TGCAGCGTTAAAATAACGTACAATGAGCAGTTCTTC; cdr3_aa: CSVKITYNEQFF